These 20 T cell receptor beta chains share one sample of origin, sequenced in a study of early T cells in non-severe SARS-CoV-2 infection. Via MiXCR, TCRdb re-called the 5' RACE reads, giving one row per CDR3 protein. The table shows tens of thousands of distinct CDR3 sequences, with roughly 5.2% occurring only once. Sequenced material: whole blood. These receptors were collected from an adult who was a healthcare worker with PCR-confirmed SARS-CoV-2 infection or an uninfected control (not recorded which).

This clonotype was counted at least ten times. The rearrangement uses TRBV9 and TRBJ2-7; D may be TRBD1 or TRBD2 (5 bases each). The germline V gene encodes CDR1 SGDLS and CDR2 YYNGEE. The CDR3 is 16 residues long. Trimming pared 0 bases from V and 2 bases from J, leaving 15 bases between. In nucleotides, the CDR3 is TGTGCCAGCAGCGTAGAAGGGGCGAGCGGAGCCTACGAGCAGTACTTC. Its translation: CASSVEGASGAYEQYF.

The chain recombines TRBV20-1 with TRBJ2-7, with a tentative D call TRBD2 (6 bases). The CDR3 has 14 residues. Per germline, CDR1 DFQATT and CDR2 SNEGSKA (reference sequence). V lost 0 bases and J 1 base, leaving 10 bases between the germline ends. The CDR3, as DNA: TGCAGTGCTAGAGATGCGGGACGGTCCTACGAGCAGTACTTC. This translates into CSARDAGRSYEQYF.

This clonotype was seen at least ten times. DNA of the CDR3: TGTGCCAGCAGTTCTGAGGGGAATGAGCAGTTCTTC. This sequence encodes CASSSEGNEQFF. The chain has TRBV12-3 or TRBV12-4 and TRBJ2-1; D tentatively fits TRBD1 or TRBD2 (5 bases each). Trimming took off 4 bases at V and 7 bases at J, with 8 bases between the two ends. The length of the CDR3 is 12 residues.

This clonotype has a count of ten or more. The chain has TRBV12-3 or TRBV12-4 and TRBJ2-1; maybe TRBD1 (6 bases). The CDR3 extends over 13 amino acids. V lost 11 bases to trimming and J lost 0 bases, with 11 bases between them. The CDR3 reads CASRGGSYNEQFF. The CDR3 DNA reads TGTGCCTCCCGAGGGGGCTCCTACAATGAGCAGTTCTTC.

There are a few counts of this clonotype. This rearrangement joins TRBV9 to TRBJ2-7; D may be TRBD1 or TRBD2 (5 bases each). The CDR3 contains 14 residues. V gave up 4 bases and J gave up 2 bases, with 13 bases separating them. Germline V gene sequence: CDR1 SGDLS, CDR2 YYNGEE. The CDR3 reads CASSSWDGAYEQYF. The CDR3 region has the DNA TGTGCCAGCAGCAGTTGGGACGGCGCCTACGAGCAGTACTTC. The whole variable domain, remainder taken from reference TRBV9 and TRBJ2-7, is DSGVTQTPKHLITATGQRVTLRCSPRSGDLSVYWYQQSLDQGLQFLIQYYNGEERAKGNILERFSAQQFPDLHSELNLSSLELGDSALYFCASSSWDGAYEQYFGPGTRLTVT.

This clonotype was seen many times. DNA of the CDR3: TGTGCCAGCAGTGAATATCTGAGTGAGGACATTCAGTACTTC. As protein: CASSEYLSEDIQYF. The rearrangement joins TRBV25-1 to TRBJ2-4; D is uncertain. The CDR3 is 14 amino acids. CDR1 is MGHDK and CDR2 is SYGVNS in the germline V gene. V shed 0 bases and J shed 8 bases, with 11 bases lying between them.

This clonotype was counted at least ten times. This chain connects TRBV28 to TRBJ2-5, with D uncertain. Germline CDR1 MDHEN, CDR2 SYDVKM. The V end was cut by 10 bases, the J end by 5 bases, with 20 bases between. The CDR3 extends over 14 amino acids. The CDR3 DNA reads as TGTGCCACCACGACAACACCCCTGCTTGAGACCCAGTACTTC. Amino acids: CATTTTPLLETQYF.

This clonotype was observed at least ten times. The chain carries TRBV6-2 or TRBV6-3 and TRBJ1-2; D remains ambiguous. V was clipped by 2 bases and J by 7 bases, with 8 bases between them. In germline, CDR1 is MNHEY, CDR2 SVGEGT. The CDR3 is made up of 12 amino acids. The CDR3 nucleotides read TGTGCCAGCAGTTACACGTGGGGTGGCTACACCTTC. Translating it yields CASSYTWGGYTF.

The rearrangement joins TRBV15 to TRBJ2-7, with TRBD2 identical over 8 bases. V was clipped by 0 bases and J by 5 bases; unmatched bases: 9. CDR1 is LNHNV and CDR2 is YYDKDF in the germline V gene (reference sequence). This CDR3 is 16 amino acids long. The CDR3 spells CATSRDPGTSTDEQYF. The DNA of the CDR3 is TGTGCCACCAGCAGAGATCCCGGGACTAGTACGGACGAGCAGTACTTC.

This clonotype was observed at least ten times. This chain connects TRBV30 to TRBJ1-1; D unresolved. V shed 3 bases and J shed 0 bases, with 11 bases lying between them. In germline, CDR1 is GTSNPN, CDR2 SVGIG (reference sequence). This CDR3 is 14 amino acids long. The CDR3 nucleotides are TGTGCCTGGAGGACGTTGAACATGAACACTGAAGCTTTCTTT. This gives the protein CAWRTLNMNTEAFF.

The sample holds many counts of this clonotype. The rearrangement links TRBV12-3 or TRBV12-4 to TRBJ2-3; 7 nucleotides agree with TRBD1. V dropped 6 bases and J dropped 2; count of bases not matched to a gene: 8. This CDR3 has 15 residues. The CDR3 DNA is TGTGCCAGCAGCCAACAGGGGACCTCCACAGATACGCAGTATTTT. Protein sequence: CASSQQGTSTDTQYF.

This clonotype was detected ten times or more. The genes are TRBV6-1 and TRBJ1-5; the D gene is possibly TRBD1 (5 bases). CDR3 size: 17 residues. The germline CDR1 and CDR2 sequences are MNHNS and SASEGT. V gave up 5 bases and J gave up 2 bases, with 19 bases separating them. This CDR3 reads CASSYMRGGQGNQPQHF. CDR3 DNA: TGTGCCAGCAGTTATATGAGGGGAGGTCAGGGCAATCAGCCCCAGCATTTT.

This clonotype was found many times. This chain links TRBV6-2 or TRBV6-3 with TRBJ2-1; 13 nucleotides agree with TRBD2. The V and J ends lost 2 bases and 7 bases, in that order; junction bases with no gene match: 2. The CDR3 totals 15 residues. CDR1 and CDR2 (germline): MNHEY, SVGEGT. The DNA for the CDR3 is TGTGCCAGCAGTTACACTAGCGGGGGGGCGAATGAGCAGTTCTTC. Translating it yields CASSYTSGGANEQFF.

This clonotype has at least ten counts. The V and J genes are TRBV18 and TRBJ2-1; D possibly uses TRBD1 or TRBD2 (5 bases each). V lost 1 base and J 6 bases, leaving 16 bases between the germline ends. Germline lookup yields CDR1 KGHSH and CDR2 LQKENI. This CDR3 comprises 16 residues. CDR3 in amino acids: CASSPRVEGRANEQFF. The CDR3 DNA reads TGTGCCAGCTCACCACGAGTAGAGGGCAGGGCCAATGAGCAGTTCTTC. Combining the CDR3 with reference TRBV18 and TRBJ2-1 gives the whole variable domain NAGVMQNPRHLVRRRGQEARLRCSPMKGHSHVYWYRQLPEEGLKFMVYLQKENIIDESGMPKERFSAEFPKEGPSILRIQQVVRGDSAAYFCASSPRVEGRANEQFFGPGTRLTVL.

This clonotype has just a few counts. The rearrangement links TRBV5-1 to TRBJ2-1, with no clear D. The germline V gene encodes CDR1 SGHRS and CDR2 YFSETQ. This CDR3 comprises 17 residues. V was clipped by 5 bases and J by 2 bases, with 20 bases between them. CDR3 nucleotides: TGCGCCAGCAGTCTAGTCGGGTCCCTGGGGACCTACAATGAGCAGTTCTTC. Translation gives CASSLVGSLGTYNEQFF.

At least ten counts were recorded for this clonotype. The CDR3 DNA follows: TGTGCCAGCAGTTCCGGAGGGACCTTAGAGACCCAGTACTTC. Translated: CASSSGGTLETQYF. The genes are TRBV28 and TRBJ2-5; weak D call: TRBD2 (6 bases). Germline CDR1 is MDHEN and CDR2 is SYDVKM. The CDR3 loop spans 14 amino acids. The V and J ends lost 4 bases and 4 bases respectively, with 13 bases between them.

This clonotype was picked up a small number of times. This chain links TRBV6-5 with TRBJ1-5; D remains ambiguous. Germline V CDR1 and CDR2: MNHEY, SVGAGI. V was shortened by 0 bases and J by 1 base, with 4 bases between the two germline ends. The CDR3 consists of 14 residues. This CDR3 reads CASSYSQSNQPQHF. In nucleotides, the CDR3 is TGTGCCAGCAGTTACTCACAAAGCAATCAGCCCCAGCATTTT.

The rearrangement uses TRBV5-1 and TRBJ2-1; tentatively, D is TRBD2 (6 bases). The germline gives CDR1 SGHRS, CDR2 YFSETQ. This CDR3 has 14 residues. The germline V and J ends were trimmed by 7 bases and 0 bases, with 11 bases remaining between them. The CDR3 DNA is TGCGCCAGCTGCCCGACTAGCTCCTACAATGAGCAGTTCTTC. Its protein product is CASCPTSSYNEQFF.

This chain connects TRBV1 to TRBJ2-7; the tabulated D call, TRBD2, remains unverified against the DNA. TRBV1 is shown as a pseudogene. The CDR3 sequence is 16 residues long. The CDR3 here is CTSSQGTAGERYEQYF. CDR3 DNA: TGCACCAGCAGCCAAGGGACGGCGGGAGAGCGCTACGAGCAGTACTTC.

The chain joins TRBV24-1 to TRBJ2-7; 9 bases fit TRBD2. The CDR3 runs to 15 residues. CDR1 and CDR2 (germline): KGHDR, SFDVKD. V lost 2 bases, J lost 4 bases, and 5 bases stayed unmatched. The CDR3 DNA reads TGTGCCACCAGTGATTCGACTAGCGGTGCGTACGAGCAGTACTTC. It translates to CATSDSTSGAYEQYF.